This T cell receptor beta chain emerged from a study of blood T cell repertoires in COVID-19 (dated by TCRdb to the early 2020s). Regarding the study in general: The collaborator samples originated in the United States, Italy and Spain and spanned the acute and convalescent phases of COVID-19. Subjects who had been exposed to COVID-19, were actively infected with it, or had recovered from it provided the deeply sampled blood TCRbeta repertoires that made up the dataset. The material from the prospective study consisted of cDNA or gDNA derived from T cells, B-cell-depleted T cells, or PBMCs. The samples were drawn from the first 160 participants of the ongoing ImmuneRACE study and from over a thousand subjects provided by 6 global collaborators. The repertoires were released in a freely available public database meant as a resource for research on the immune response to SARS-CoV-2. The sample metadata nearly always contained a de-identified subject ID, COVID-19 status, age in years and sex. HLA class I and class II types, where available, came from metadata supplied by the sample provider rather than from assay-based typing.

Notes on this clone: Its antigen specificity is not known. Base qualities are not at hand, and no much larger clone is one base apart.

Collaborating institutions collected whole blood in K2EDTA tubes following their own protocols. Collaborator samples were shipped for TCRbeta analysis as frozen whole blood, isolated PBMCs, or DNA extracted from either sample type. The CDR3 spans 14 residues, from the cysteine through the phenylalanine. Only the CDR3 DNA is retained, 42 bases long and in frame from the first base. V lost 1 base and J lost 0 bases; the stretch between them is 7 bases long. The germline V gene provides CDR1 SGHRS and CDR2 YFSETQ. What the authors observed across the whole study: Clinical and demographic metadata were provided uncurated, with the amount varying by source and participant.

TCRbeta CDR3 regions were amplified from genomic DNA by means of the immunoSEQ Assay, a bias-controlled multiplex PCR. In the authors' own workflow: The number of nucleated cells in each sample was estimated by amplification of reference gene primers within the assay. To quantify the absolute abundance of each unique TCRbeta CDR3 rearrangement, sequence reads were collapsed and filtered. For each sample, productive Simpson clonality was calculated as the square root of Simpson's diversity index across productive rearrangements. The clones in this table, taken by TCRdb from immuneACCESS, are in-frame only. Not every clone is retained; where verified, under half of the shortfall comes from an unresolved V gene, and the cause of the rest is unknown. Clonal size and the V and J genes are those of that table, whereas D and trimming came from the DNA. The sample has hundreds of thousands of clones on record, approximately 86% of them singletons. The ten largest clonotypes hold approximately 2.9% of the sample.

The TCR was taken from a human donor in a cohort sampled during active COVID-19. The sample comprised peripheral blood. This sequence uses TRBV5-1 and TRBJ1-1; the D gene is unclear. The CDR3 protein sequence reads: CASSLTVMNTEAFF. The DNA sequence reads TGCGCCAGCAGCTTGACAGTCATGAACACTGAAGCTTTCTTT.